The clone carrying this T cell receptor beta chain appeared once. Its specificity is unknown. This specimen comes from a study of cytomegalovirus exposure and HLA in healthy donors. Background on the study: Of the donors genotyped, several hundred in all, 65% to 90% fell in the Caucasian-associated ancestry cluster. Study-wide results and caveats: 87-base-pair reads could not separate some V segments, including TRBV6-2 and TRBV6-3. A missense variant in DCLRE1C was later tied to TCR beta V- and J-gene trimming. Upon later analysis, HLA-associated TCR beta chains proved more clonally expanded than other, equally common chains.

This CDR3 has 15 residues. The junction had 10 bases not matched to a gene; V was cut back by 5 bases and J by 7 bases. The germline V gene encodes CDR1 MNHNY and CDR2 SVGAGI (reference sequence). In the PCR, 60 Vbeta and 13 Jbeta primers were used. Produced via immunoSEQ multiplex PCR; TCRdb's table is partial and in-frame only. The repertoire includes approximately 220,000 clones, approximately 80% of them detected once, and 2.5% to 3% sits in the top ten. The V gene is TRBV6-6, the J gene TRBJ1-5, with 8 bases matching TRBD1. The TCR sequence derives from a man aged 30 to 39 in good health and CMV-seronegative. What was sequenced was PBMCs. The CDR3 region is CASSNLRGLGQPQHF. In DNA, the CDR3 is TGTGCCAGCAGTAACCTCAGGGGGCTAGGCCAGCCCCAGCATTTT.